Following are 18 T cell receptor beta chains from one sample sequenced in a study of shared clonotypes between healthy human individuals (TCRdb year 2020). The library was produced with the immunoSEQ multiplex PCR assay. TCRdb limited this immuneACCESS table to in-frame rearrangements with V and J called. A share of clones is missing; checked studies link under half to unresolved V genes, and the rest is unexplained. The sample data list approximately 710,000 clones, and about nine tenths of these were observed just once. The ten largest make up 30% to 40% of the sample. Sample: memory CD8+ T cells from PBMCs. What the cell subset or site label conveys for this sample: CD45RO+ cells pooled with CCR7-negative TemRA cells. These receptor sequences come from a man younger than 30 in good health. Some clones in this sample may be carry-over from other donors' samples.

The table lists this clone with a count of one. The chain carries TRBV7-9 and TRBJ1-1; TRBD1 matches 8 bases. Germline lookup yields CDR1 SEHNR and CDR2 FQNEAQ (reference sequence). The CDR3 has 17 amino acids. V shed 5 bases and J 3 bases; nucleotides not matched to a gene: 14. CDR3 coding DNA: TGTGCCAGCAGCCCCAGGGGGCGGGGGGTAGAAGACACTGAAGCTTTCTTT. Translating gives CASSPRGRGVEDTEAFF.

CDR3 residues: CASSSGNTEAFF. The CDR3 DNA reads as TGTGCCAGCAGTTCTGGGAACACTGAAGCTTTCTTT. The chain joins TRBV28 to TRBJ1-1; D gene unclear. Germline V lookup: CDR1 MDHEN, CDR2 SYDVKM. The CDR3 has 12 residues. Trimming pared 4 bases from V and 1 base from J, leaving 4 bases between.

The V and J genes are TRBV7-3 and TRBJ1-1; perhaps TRBD1 as D (5 bases). Trimming shortened V by 3 bases and J by 4 bases, and 12 bases separated the two germline ends. Germline V gives CDR1 SGHTA, CDR2 FQGTGA. The CDR3 has 14 amino acids. Written as DNA, the CDR3 is TGTGCCAGCAGCTTCCGGGCGGGGACCACTGAAGCTTTCTTT. Protein: CASSFRAGTTEAFF.

The gene calls are TRBV29-1 and TRBJ1-1, with D uncertain. Germline V lookup: CDR1 SQVTM, CDR2 ANQGSEA. This CDR3 is built from 11 residues. V was clipped by 3 bases and J by 11 bases, with 13 bases between them. CDR3 in amino acids: CSVDPTGRAFF. Here the CDR3 DNA reads TGCAGCGTTGATCCGACGGGAAGGGCTTTCTTT.

The J gene is TRBJ2-1, the V gene TRBV28; D gene ambiguous. The CDR3 is 16 amino acids. Between the trimmed V and J ends, which lost 5 bases and 0 bases, there was a span of 14 bases. Germline CDR1 is MDHEN and CDR2 is SYDVKM. CDR3 in amino acids: CASSTTDESSYNEQFF. The CDR3, as DNA: TGTGCCAGCAGTACTACCGACGAGAGCTCCTACAATGAGCAGTTCTTC.

This chain uses TRBV2 with TRBJ2-7; D might be TRBD1 or TRBD2, each matching 5 bases. V was trimmed by 7 bases and J by 1 base, leaving 11 bases between them. Germline-derived CDR1 and CDR2 are SNHLY and FYNNEI. CDR3 length equals 13 residues. This CDR3 reads CASTSGTSYEQYF. The CDR3 nucleotides read TGTGCCAGCACGTCGGGGACGTCCTACGAGCAGTACTTC.

The chain employs TRBV7-3 and TRBJ2-1, with 14 bases matching TRBD2. There are 16 residues in the CDR3. With V trimmed by 4 bases and J by 8 bases, 7 bases remained unmatched. CDR1 is SGHTA, CDR2 FQGTGA, per germline. The CDR3 here is CASSSFGLAGGDEQFF. The CDR3 nucleotides are TGTGCCAGCAGCTCCTTCGGACTAGCGGGAGGAGATGAGCAGTTCTTC.

V is TRBV4-3 and J is TRBJ2-7; D gene unclear. V lost 0 bases, J lost 0 bases, and 9 bases lay in between. The germline V gene encodes CDR1 LGHNA and CDR2 YSLEER. The length of the CDR3 is 15 residues. This chain's CDR3 is CASSQDLPSSYEQYF. CDR3 bases: TGCGCCAGCAGCCAAGATCTTCCTAGCTCCTACGAGCAGTACTTC.

The chain couples TRBV7-9 to TRBJ1-2; D remains unclear. From germline, CDR1 is SEHNR and CDR2 FQNEAQ (reference sequence). The CDR3 is 14 residues long. The V end lost 5 bases, the J end lost 7 bases, and 17 bases lay between the germline ends. As DNA, the CDR3 is TGTGCCAGCAGCCTTGGACGGGAGCGATTTGGCTACACCTTC. Amino acid sequence: CASSLGRERFGYTF.

The chain recombines TRBV28 with TRBJ2-6, with 9 bases that match TRBD1. Unmatched junction bases numbered 12, after V lost 5 bases and J lost 1 base. In germline, CDR1 is MDHEN, CDR2 SYDVKM. The CDR3 spans 19 residues. The CDR3 here is CASSVPRDRAISGANVLTF. The DNA for the CDR3 is TGTGCCAGCAGTGTCCCTCGGGACAGGGCGATATCTGGGGCCAACGTCCTGACTTTC. The full variable domain, its missing parts supplied by reference TRBV28 and TRBJ2-6, is DVKVTQSSRYLVKRTGEKVFLECVQDMDHENMFWYRQDPGLGLRLIYFSYDVKMKEKGDIPEGYSVSREKKERFSLILESASTNQTSMYLCASSVPRDRAISGANVLTFGAGSRLTVL.

The V gene is TRBV4-2, the J gene TRBJ1-4, with D perhaps TRBD1 (5 bases). Germline V gene sequence: CDR1 LGHNA, CDR2 YNFKEQ. This CDR3 has 15 residues. V was cut by 1 base and J by 5 bases, with 11 bases left in between. CDR3 amino acids: CASSQGRALNEKLFF. CDR3 nucleotide sequence: TGTGCCAGCAGCCAAGGCAGGGCCTTGAATGAAAAACTGTTTTTT.

The chain links TRBV27 to TRBJ2-7; D not certain. Per germline, CDR1 MNHEY and CDR2 SMNVEV (reference sequence). The CDR3 has 14 residues. V shed 5 bases and J shed 2 bases, with 13 bases lying between them. DNA for the CDR3: TGTGCCAGCAGTCCGAGTATGGAAACCTACGAGCAGTACTTC. It encodes CASSPSMETYEQYF.

The rearrangement uses TRBV7-9 and TRBJ2-6, with a weak D call TRBD1 (6 bases). The germline CDR1 and CDR2 sequences are SEHNR and FQNEAQ (reference sequence). V gave up 5 bases and J gave up 2 bases, with 16 bases separating them. This CDR3 has 17 amino acids. The CDR3 nucleotides read TGTGCCAGCAGCCACAGGGAACAGGGCGCTGGGGCCAACGTCCTGACTTTC. It translates to CASSHREQGAGANVLTF.

A few counts support this clone. The rearrangement joins TRBV2 to TRBJ1-1; unclear D gene. Germline loops: CDR1 SNHLY, CDR2 FYNNEI. The V gene lost 6 bases and the J gene lost 7 bases, with 15 bases spanning the gap. This CDR3 is 13 amino acids long. The CDR3 is CASRGRLFLEAFF. The CDR3 DNA reads TGTGCCAGCAGGGGTCGGTTGTTCCTTGAAGCTTTCTTT.

DNA for the CDR3: TGTGCCAGCAGCCAAGACCGCTCAGTCTACGAGCAGTACTTC. Translation gives CASSQDRSVYEQYF. The V call is TRBV4-2, the J call TRBJ2-7; D not resolved. This CDR3 is built from 14 residues. CDR1 LGHNA and CDR2 YNFKEQ come from the germline V gene. V lost 0 bases and J 3 bases, leaving 9 bases between the germline ends.

The gene calls are TRBV6-6 and TRBJ1-4; D gene ambiguous. Germline lookup yields CDR1 MNHNY and CDR2 SVGAGI (reference sequence). V lost 6 bases and J lost 5, with 10 bases in between. The CDR3 is made up of 13 amino acids. The CDR3 here is CASRWLGNEKLFF. The CDR3 DNA reads TGTGCCAGCAGGTGGCTAGGGAATGAAAAACTGTTTTTT.

The chain recombines TRBV11-2 with TRBJ2-2, with D unclear. Germline V lookup: CDR1 SGHAT, CDR2 FQNNGV. The CDR3 length is 11 residues. With 5 bases removed from V and 6 bases from J, the gap between germline ends came to 4 bases. CDR3 amino acids: CASSHPGELFF. The CDR3 DNA is TGTGCCAGCAGCCACCCCGGGGAGCTGTTTTTT.

Only a few counts were recorded for this clone. The V call is TRBV29-1, the J call TRBJ1-5; weak D call: TRBD1 (5 bases). Per the germline V gene, CDR1 is SQVTM and CDR2 is ANQGSEA. The CDR3 is 13 residues long. Trimming removed 8 bases from V and 1 base from J, with 12 bases in between. The CDR3: CSTGDGSNQPQHF. In nucleotides, the CDR3 is TGCAGCACCGGGGACGGAAGCAATCAGCCCCAGCATTTT.